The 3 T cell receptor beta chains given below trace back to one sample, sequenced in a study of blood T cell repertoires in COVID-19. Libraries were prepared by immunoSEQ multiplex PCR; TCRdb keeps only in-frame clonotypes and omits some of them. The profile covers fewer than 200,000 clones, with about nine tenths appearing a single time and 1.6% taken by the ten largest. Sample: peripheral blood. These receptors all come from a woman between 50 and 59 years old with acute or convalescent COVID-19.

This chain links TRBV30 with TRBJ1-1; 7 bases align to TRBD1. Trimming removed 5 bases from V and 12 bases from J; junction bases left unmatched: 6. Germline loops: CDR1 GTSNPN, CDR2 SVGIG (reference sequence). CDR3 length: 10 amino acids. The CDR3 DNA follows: TGTGCCTGGGAAACAGGGGAGACTTTCTTT. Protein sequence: CAWETGETFF.

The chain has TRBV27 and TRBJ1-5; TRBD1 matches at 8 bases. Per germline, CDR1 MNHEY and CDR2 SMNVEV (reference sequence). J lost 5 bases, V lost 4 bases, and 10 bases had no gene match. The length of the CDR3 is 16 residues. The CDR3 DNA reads TGTGCCAGCAGTTCTATCGGACAGGGAATCGATCAGCCCCAGCATTTT. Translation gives CASSSIGQGIDQPQHF.

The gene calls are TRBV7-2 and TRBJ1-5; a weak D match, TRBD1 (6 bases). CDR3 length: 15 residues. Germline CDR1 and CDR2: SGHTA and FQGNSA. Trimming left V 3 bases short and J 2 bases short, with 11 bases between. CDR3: CASSFFGGGNQPQHF. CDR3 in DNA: TGTGCCAGCAGCTTTTTTGGGGGCGGCAATCAGCCCCAGCATTTT. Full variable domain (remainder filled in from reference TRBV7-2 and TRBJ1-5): GAGVSQSPSNKVTEKGKDVELRCDPISGHTALYWYRQSLGQGLEFLIYFQGNSAPDKSGLPSDRFSAERTGGSVSTLTIQRTQQEDSAVYLCASSFFGGGNQPQHFGDGTRLSIL.